What follows are 17 T cell receptor beta chains derived from one specimen sequenced in a study of OX40 agonist ivuxolimab in advanced cancers. Clones were read by immunoSEQ multiplex PCR, and TCRdb kept only the in-frame ones, dropping some. The sample holds 5,500 to 7,000 clones, around 68% seen once. Here the sequenced sample was CD4+ or CD8+ T cells sorted from blood, taken in a trial of the OX40 agonist ivuxolimab. The source is an adult with an advanced solid tumor such as melanoma, head and neck, liver or kidney cancer.

The V gene is TRBV2, the J gene TRBJ2-2, with TRBD2 matching over 10 bases. CDR1 and CDR2 (germline): SNHLY, FYNNEI. CDR3 size: 18 residues. J gave up 7 bases and V 2 bases, and 13 bases lay outside the gene matches. CDR3 in DNA: TGTGCCAGCAGTGAAACTGTTCTCAGCGGGAGGGCGAACGGGGAGCTGTTTTTT. Its translation: CASSETVLSGRANGELFF.

This clone was observed a single time. Germline is not matched at one junction end, which may reflect a read error. The chain couples TRBV29-1 to TRBJ2-7; possible D gene TRBD2, 5 bases. This CDR3 is 13 amino acids long. Germline V CDR1 and CDR2: SQVTM, ANQGSEA. CDR3 DNA sequence: TGCACCGTTGAGGGCCGCAGCTCCTACGAGCAGTACTTC. Translated, it gives CTVEGRSSYEQYF.

This chain uses TRBV19 with TRBJ1-5, with 10 bases matching TRBD1. This CDR3 comprises 16 residues. With 5 bases clipped from V and 7 bases from J, the junction kept 11 bases outside the gene matches. Germline lookup yields CDR1 LNHDA and CDR2 SQIVND (reference sequence). In DNA form, the CDR3 reads TGTGCCAGTAGTTTCCAGGGACAGGGGTTGAGACAGCCCCAGCATTTT. Encoded protein: CASSFQGQGLRQPQHF.

This clone came up a few times. The chain carries TRBV28 and TRBJ2-2, with D maybe TRBD2 (7 bases). There are 13 residues in the CDR3. V lost 11 bases to trimming and J lost 5 bases, with 15 bases between them. Germline CDR1 and CDR2: MDHEN and SYDVKM. This chain's CDR3 is CAAGGRGTGELFF. The CDR3 nucleotides read TGTGCCGCCGGGGGGCGAGGAACCGGGGAGCTGTTTTTT.

In regard to this clone: A read error may be the cause here, since a much bigger clone is one base away. The chain has TRBV4-2 and TRBJ1-2; D is unclear. The CDR3 loop spans 14 amino acids. Germline values: CDR1 LGHNA, CDR2 YNFKEQ. The V and J ends lost 0 bases and 2 bases respectively, with 7 bases between them. The CDR3 DNA reads TGTGCCAGCAGCCAAGACAGAACAAACTATGGCTACACCTTC. This encodes CASSQDRTNYGYTF.

The chain carries TRBV29-1 and TRBJ2-1; D is perhaps TRBD1 (6 bases). The CDR3 runs 13 residues. Between the trimmed V and J ends, which lost 4 bases and 5 bases, there was a span of 12 bases. Germline V CDR1 and CDR2: SQVTM, ANQGSEA. The chain's CDR3 is CSVAQGPDNEQFF. The CDR3 DNA sequence: TGCAGCGTTGCGCAGGGGCCCGACAATGAGCAGTTCTTC.

This CDR3 reads CASSLGREGRGEQFF. For the CDR3, the DNA is TGTGCCAGCAGCTTAGGGCGGGAGGGCCGGGGTGAGCAGTTCTTC. The chain employs TRBV13 and TRBJ2-1, with 9 bases lining up with TRBD2. This CDR3 region has 15 residues. V shed 0 bases and J 9 bases; nucleotides not matched to a gene: 6. Per the germline V gene, CDR1 is PRHDT and CDR2 is FYEKMQ (reference sequence).

The V gene is TRBV30, the J gene TRBJ2-7, with 8 bases that match TRBD2. This CDR3 has 13 residues. Germline values: CDR1 GTSNPN, CDR2 SVGIG (reference sequence). The J segment lost 7 bases and the V segment lost 1 base, leaving 6 bases of the junction unmatched. The DNA for the CDR3 is TGTGCCTGGAGTGACGCGGGAGGCCAGGAGCAGTACTTC. It codes for CAWSDAGGQEQYF.

The chain is built from TRBV7-8 and TRBJ1-1; D gene ambiguous. The CDR3 consists of 15 residues. V gave up 2 bases and J gave up 0 bases, with 10 bases separating them. The germline V gene encodes CDR1 SGHVS and CDR2 FQNEAQ. The CDR3 bases are TGTGCCAGCAGCTTACGGGGAACCCTGAACACTGAAGCTTTCTTT. Protein product: CASSLRGTLNTEAFF. Full variable domain (remainder filled in from reference TRBV7-8 and TRBJ1-1): GAGVSQSPRYKVAKRGQDVALRCDPISGHVSLFWYQQALGQGPEFLTYFQNEAQLDKSGLPSDRFFAERPEGSVSTLKIQRTQQEDSAVYLCASSLRGTLNTEAFFGQGTRLTVV.

The chain uses TRBV5-4 and TRBJ2-7; TRBD1 aligns across 12 bases. Germline V gene data show CDR1 as SGHNT and CDR2 as YYREEE (reference sequence). Trimming took 3 bases from V and 6 from J; bases not matched to a gene: 4. This CDR3 is built from 14 residues. This CDR3 is CASSWGQGAGEQYF. In DNA, the CDR3 is TGTGCCAGCAGCTGGGGACAGGGGGCAGGCGAGCAGTACTTC.

This chain uses TRBV7-9 with TRBJ1-1; perhaps TRBD1 as D (5 bases). Germline values: CDR1 SEHNR, CDR2 FQNEAQ (reference sequence). The CDR3 totals 12 residues. Trimming took 4 bases from V and 6 from J, leaving 9 bases between them. CDR3 bases: TGTGCCAGCAGCTGGGGGGGAGCTGAAGCTTTCTTT. Translated, it gives CASSWGGAEAFF. Complete variable domain (other parts from reference TRBV7-9 and TRBJ1-1): DTGVSQNPRHKITKRGQNVTFRCDPISEHNRLYWYRQTLGQGPEFLTYFQNEAQLEKSRLLSDRFSAERPKGSFSTLEIQRTEQGDSAMYLCASSWGGAEAFFGQGTRLTVV.

By share, this clone ranks as medium-sized. The rearrangement uses TRBV4-2 and TRBJ1-5; D is unclear. V was trimmed by 0 bases and J by 6 bases, leaving 15 bases between them. The CDR3 loop spans 16 amino acids. Per the germline V gene, CDR1 is LGHNA and CDR2 is YNFKEQ. The CDR3 protein is CASSQEMGIRSQPQHF. The DNA for the CDR3 is TGTGCCAGCAGCCAAGAGATGGGAATAAGATCTCAGCCCCAGCATTTT.

The rearrangement links TRBV7-2 to TRBJ2-3; tentatively, D is TRBD2 (6 bases). CDR1 and CDR2 (germline): SGHTA, FQGNSA. This CDR3 comprises 14 residues. Between the trimmed V and J ends, which lost 4 bases and 2 bases, there was a span of 10 bases. DNA for the CDR3: TGTGCCAGCAGCTCCGGACTATTCACAGATACGCAGTATTTT. Residues: CASSSGLFTDTQYF. The entire variable domain, with the rest obtained from reference TRBV7-2 and TRBJ2-3, is as follows: GAGVSQSPSNKVTEKGKDVELRCDPISGHTALYWYRQSLGQGLEFLIYFQGNSAPDKSGLPSDRFSAERTGGSVSTLTIQRTQQEDSAVYLCASSSGLFTDTQYFGPGTRLTVL.

The chain links TRBV7-8 to TRBJ1-5; unclear D gene. The V and J ends lost 2 bases and 5 bases respectively, with 7 bases between them. The CDR3 contains 13 residues. The germline CDR1 and CDR2 sequences are SGHVS and FQNEAQ. The CDR3 DNA sequence: TGTGCCAGCAGCTTAACCGACCATCAGCCCCAGCATTTT. Translating it yields CASSLTDHQPQHF.

This clone was observed a few times. The chain has TRBV9 and TRBJ1-1, with 10 bases lining up with TRBD1. This CDR3 has 15 residues. V gave up 3 bases and J gave up 3 bases; unmatched junction bases: 5. Germline V gene sequence: CDR1 SGDLS, CDR2 YYNGEE. The CDR3 spells CASSEPGTGDTEAFF. The CDR3 DNA sequence: TGTGCCAGCAGCGAACCCGGGACAGGGGACACTGAAGCTTTCTTT.

The V gene is TRBV7-9, the J gene TRBJ2-1, with 7 bases identical to TRBD2. Germline loops: CDR1 SEHNR, CDR2 FQNEAQ (reference sequence). The V and J ends lost 6 bases and 0 bases, in that order; junction bases with no gene match: 2. This CDR3 has 14 residues. The CDR3 region is CASRGLPSYNEQFF. The DNA for the CDR3 is TGTGCCAGCAGGGGACTACCCTCCTACAATGAGCAGTTCTTC.

This clone has just a few counts. V usage is TRBV5-5 and J usage is TRBJ2-7; tentatively, D is TRBD2 (5 bases). V dropped 0 bases and J dropped 3 bases, with 10 bases sitting between them. In germline, CDR1 is SGHKS, CDR2 YYEKEE (reference sequence). The CDR3 sequence is 14 residues long. CDR3 protein: CASSLDDGDYEQYF. As DNA, the CDR3 is TGTGCCAGCAGCTTGGACGACGGGGACTACGAGCAGTACTTC.